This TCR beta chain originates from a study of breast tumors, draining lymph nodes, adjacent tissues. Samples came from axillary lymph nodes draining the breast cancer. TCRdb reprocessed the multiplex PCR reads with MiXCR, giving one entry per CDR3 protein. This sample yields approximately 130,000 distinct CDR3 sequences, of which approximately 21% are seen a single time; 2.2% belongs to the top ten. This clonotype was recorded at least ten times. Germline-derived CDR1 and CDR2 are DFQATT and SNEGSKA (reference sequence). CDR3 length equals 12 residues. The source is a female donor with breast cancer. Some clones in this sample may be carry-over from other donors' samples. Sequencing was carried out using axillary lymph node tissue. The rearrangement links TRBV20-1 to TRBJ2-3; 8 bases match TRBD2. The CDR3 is CSGRAGTDTQYF. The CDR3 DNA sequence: TGCAGCGGGAGGGCCGGCACAGATACGCAGTATTTT.